The 10 T cell receptor beta chains below come from one sample, sequenced in a study of T cells in narcolepsy. Here immunoSEQ multiplex PCR was the method, and the copy in TCRdb shows in-frame clones only, minus some. The table has tens of thousands of clones, approximately 80% seen once. Sequenced sample: CD45RA- memory CD4+ T cells from PBMCs. The receptors stem from a human donor with narcolepsy.

The V gene is TRBV7-2, the J gene TRBJ2-1, with 11 positions matching TRBD1. CDR3 length equals 15 residues. CDR1 and CDR2 (germline): SGHTA, FQGNSA. V dropped 1 base and J dropped 10; count of bases not matched to a gene: 6. The DNA for the CDR3 is TGTGCCAGCAGCTTAGACGGACAGGGGGCCCGGGAGCAGTTCTTC. It yields the protein CASSLDGQGAREQFF.

The rearrangement uses TRBV7-2 and TRBJ2-2, with D maybe TRBD1 (6 bases). Per the germline V gene, CDR1 is SGHTA and CDR2 is FQGNSA. The CDR3 contains 13 residues. V lost 4 bases, J lost 6 bases, and 9 bases lay in between. CDR3 coding DNA: TGTGCCAGCAGCTCTGACAGGTCCGGGGAGCTGTTTTTT. It specifies CASSSDRSGELFF.

The J gene is TRBJ1-5, the V gene TRBV6-5; TRBD1 is a possible D gene (5 bases). V lost 6 bases and J 5 bases, leaving 17 bases between the germline ends. This CDR3 is built from 15 residues. Germline assignment: CDR1 MNHEY and CDR2 SVGAGI. The CDR3 sequence: CASRAPGPRDQPQHF. The CDR3 nucleotides read TGTGCCAGCAGAGCCCCGGGTCCCAGGGATCAGCCCCAGCATTTT.

This clone was observed a few times. The CDR3 bases are TGTGCCAGCAGTACCCTGACAGGGGAGGGCACAGATACGCAGTATTTT. This sequence encodes CASSTLTGEGTDTQYF. The rearrangement joins TRBV6-6 to TRBJ2-3; TRBD1 matches 8 bases. The CDR3 contains 16 residues. In germline, CDR1 is MNHNY, CDR2 SVGAGI (reference sequence). V lost 5 bases to trimming and J lost 1 base; unmatched junction nucleotides: 8.

The genes are TRBV27 and TRBJ1-6; D may be TRBD1 (5 bases). The CDR3 loop spans 20 amino acids. Trimming cost V 5 bases and J 0 bases, with 23 bases left between them. Germline CDR1 and CDR2: MNHEY and SMNVEV (reference sequence). CDR3: CASSPLRQTSTSSYNSPLHF. Written as DNA, the CDR3 is TGTGCCAGCAGTCCTCTCCGACAGACGAGTACTAGCTCCTATAATTCACCCCTCCACTTT.

The gene calls are TRBV19 and TRBJ1-2, with D possibly matching TRBD1 (5 bases). The CDR3 contains 13 residues. Germline values: CDR1 LNHDA, CDR2 SQIVND (reference sequence). The V and J ends lost 9 bases and 0 bases respectively, with 11 bases between them. The CDR3 bases are TGTGCCAGCGGGCGGGGGACTAACTATGGCTACACCTTC. It is translated as CASGRGTNYGYTF. Variable domain in full (rest from reference TRBV19 and TRBJ1-2): DGGITQSPKYLFRKEGQNVTLSCEQNLNHDAMYWYRQDPGQGLRLIYYSQIVNDFQKGDIAEGYSVSREKKESFPLTVTSAQKNPTAFYLCASGRGTNYGYTFGSGTRLTVV.

This chain joins TRBV5-6 and TRBJ2-3, with 7 positions matching TRBD2. This CDR3 has 17 amino acids. CDR1 and CDR2 (germline): SGHDT, YYEEEE. Losses at the gene ends were 2 bases for V and 5 bases for J; bases not matched to a gene: 14. The CDR3 DNA reads TGTGCCAGCAGCTTTATCCCGAGGACTAGGCGGGGAGATACGCAGTATTTT. It encodes CASSFIPRTRRGDTQYF.

This clone has just a few counts. V and J are TRBV6-1 and TRBJ2-1; tentatively, D is TRBD1 (6 bases). Per germline, CDR1 MNHNS and CDR2 SASEGT. The CDR3 runs to 15 residues. The V end was cut by 0 bases, the J end by 9 bases, with 15 bases between. The CDR3 sequence: CASSEAGAAVGEQFF. The CDR3, as DNA: TGTGCCAGCAGTGAAGCGGGGGCAGCTGTTGGTGAGCAGTTCTTC.

Comments on this clone: At one boundary the junction diverges from the germline segment, which might be a read error. The genes are TRBV7-3 and TRBJ2-3, with no clear D. The germline V gene has CDR1 SGHTA and CDR2 FQGTGA. The CDR3 runs to 15 residues. DNA for the CDR3: TGTGCCAGCAACTTAGACGGCGATCGATCAGATACGCAGTATTTT. This gives the protein CASNLDGDRSDTQYF.

The chain employs TRBV7-9 and TRBJ2-3; either TRBD1 or TRBD2 may supply D (5 bases each). V was clipped by 5 bases and J by 6 bases, with 18 bases between them. CDR3 length equals 15 residues. Germline V lookup: CDR1 SEHNR, CDR2 FQNEAQ (reference sequence). For the CDR3, the DNA is TGTGCCAGCAGCCTTAGTGGGGACCCGGCTGATACGCAGTATTTT. The encoded protein is CASSLSGDPADTQYF.